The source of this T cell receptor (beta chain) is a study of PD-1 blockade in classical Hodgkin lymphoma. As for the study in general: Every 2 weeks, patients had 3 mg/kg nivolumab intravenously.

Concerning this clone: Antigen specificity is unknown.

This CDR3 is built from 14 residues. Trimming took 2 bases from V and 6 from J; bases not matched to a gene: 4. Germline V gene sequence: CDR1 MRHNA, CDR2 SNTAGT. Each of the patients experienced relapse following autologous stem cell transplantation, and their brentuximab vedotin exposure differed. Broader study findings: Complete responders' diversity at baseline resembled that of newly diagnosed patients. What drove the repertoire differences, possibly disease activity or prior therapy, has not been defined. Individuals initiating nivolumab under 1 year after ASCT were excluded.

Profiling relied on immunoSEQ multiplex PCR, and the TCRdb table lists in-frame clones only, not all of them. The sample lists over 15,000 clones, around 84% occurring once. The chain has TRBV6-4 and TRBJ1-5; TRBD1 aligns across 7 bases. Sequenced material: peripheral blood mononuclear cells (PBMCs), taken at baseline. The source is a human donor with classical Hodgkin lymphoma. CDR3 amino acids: CASSDRGRSQPQHF. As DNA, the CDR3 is TGTGCCAGCAGTGACAGGGGGCGCAGTCAGCCCCAGCATTTT.